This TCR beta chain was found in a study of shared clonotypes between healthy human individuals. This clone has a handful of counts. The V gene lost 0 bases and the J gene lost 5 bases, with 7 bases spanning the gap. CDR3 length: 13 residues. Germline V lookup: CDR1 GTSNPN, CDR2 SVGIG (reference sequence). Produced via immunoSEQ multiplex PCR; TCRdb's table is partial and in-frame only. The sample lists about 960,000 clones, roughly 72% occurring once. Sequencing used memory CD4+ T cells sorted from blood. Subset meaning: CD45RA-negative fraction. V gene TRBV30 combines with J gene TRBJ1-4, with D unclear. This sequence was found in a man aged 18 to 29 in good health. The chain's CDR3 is CAWSVLVNEKLFF. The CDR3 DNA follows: TGTGCCTGGAGTGTCCTTGTCAATGAAAAACTGTTTTTT.